This T cell receptor beta chain was recovered during a study of cytomegalovirus exposure and HLA in healthy donors. PCR used 60 Vbeta primers and 13 Jbeta primers. Assay used: immunoSEQ multiplex PCR; TCRdb lists only in-frame clones, some missing. The sample lists about 160,000 clones, about 71% occurring once. Trimming stripped 0 bases from V and 7 bases from J, with 11 bases between. From germline, CDR1 is MGHRA and CDR2 YSYEKL. CDR3 size: 14 residues. This TCR was sampled from a woman in her forties in good health and CMV-seropositive. Sequencing used PBMCs. The chain employs TRBV4-1 and TRBJ2-3, with a tentative D call TRBD2 (6 bases). The CDR3 DNA reads TGCGCCAGCAGCCAAGACCCGACTAGTAATACGCAGTATTTT. Its protein is CASSQDPTSNTQYF.